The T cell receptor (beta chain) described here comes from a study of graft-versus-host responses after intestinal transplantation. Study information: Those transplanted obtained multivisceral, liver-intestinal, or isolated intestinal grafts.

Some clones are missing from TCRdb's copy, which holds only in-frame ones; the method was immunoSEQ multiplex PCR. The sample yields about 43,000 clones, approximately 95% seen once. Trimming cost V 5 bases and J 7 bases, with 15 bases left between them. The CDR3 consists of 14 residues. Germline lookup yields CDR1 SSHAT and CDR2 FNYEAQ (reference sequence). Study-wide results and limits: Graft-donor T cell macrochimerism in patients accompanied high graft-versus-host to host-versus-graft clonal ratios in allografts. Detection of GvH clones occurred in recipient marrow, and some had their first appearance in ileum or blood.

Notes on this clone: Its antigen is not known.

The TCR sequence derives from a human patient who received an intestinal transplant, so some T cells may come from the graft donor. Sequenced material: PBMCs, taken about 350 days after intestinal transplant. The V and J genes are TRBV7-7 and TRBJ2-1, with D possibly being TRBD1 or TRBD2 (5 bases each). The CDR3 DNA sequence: TGTGCCAGCAGCGCCATGGGAGAGGGGAATGAGCAGTTCTTC. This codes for CASSAMGEGNEQFF. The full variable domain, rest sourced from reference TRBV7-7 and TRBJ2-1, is GAGVSQSPRYKVTKRGQDVTLRCDPISSHATLYWYQQALGQGPEFLTYFNYEAQPDKSGLPSDRFSAERPEGSISTLTIQRTEQRDSAMYRCASSAMGEGNEQFFGPGTRLTVL.